The 30 T cell receptor beta chains reported below all come from one sample, sequenced in a study of blood T cell repertoires in COVID-19. Libraries were prepared by immunoSEQ multiplex PCR; TCRdb keeps only in-frame clonotypes and omits some of them. The data contain 30,000 to 40,000 clones, approximately 90% of them singletons. The specimen was peripheral blood. These receptors came from a woman in her 30s in a cohort sampled during active COVID-19.

This chain links TRBV11-3 with TRBJ2-5; D gene ambiguous. Deletions cut 4 bases from V and 1 base from J, with 4 bases between. Germline assignment: CDR1 SGHNT and CDR2 YENEEA. This CDR3 is built from 12 residues. The CDR3 spells CASSSFQETQYF. In DNA, the CDR3 is TGTGCCAGCAGCTCCTTCCAAGAGACCCAGTACTTC.

The chain is built from TRBV4-3 and TRBJ1-2; D not certain. The CDR3 contains 14 residues. Trimming left V 0 bases short and J 4 bases short, with 9 bases between. Germline lookup yields CDR1 LGHNA and CDR2 YSLEER. Here the CDR3 reads CASSQELVPYGYTF. Here the CDR3 DNA reads TGCGCCAGCAGCCAAGAATTAGTCCCCTATGGCTACACCTTC.

The chain combines TRBV5-4 with TRBJ1-3; 9 bases map to TRBD1. The V gene end was trimmed by 0 bases and the J gene end by 2 bases; junction bases not matched to a gene: 3. Germline V lookup: CDR1 SGHNT, CDR2 YYREEE (reference sequence). The CDR3 totals 16 residues. CDR3 in amino acids: CASSLGGQGPGNTIYF. CDR3 DNA sequence: TGTGCCAGCAGCTTGGGGGGACAGGGCCCTGGAAACACCATATATTTT.

This clone was seen only once. The chain has TRBV19 and TRBJ2-3; no definite D call. Trimming took 0 bases from V and 2 from J, leaving 6 bases between them. The germline gives CDR1 LNHDA, CDR2 SQIVND (reference sequence). CDR3 length equals 14 residues. CDR3 amino acids: CASSIDTATDTQYF. The DNA of the CDR3 is TGTGCCAGTAGTATAGACACAGCCACAGATACGCAGTATTTT.

V gene TRBV7-3 combines with J gene TRBJ2-2; tentative D call: TRBD2 (6 bases). The CDR3 is 17 residues long. CDR1 is SGHTA and CDR2 is FQGTGA in the germline V gene. The ends were cut back, 1 base at V and 4 bases at J, with 16 bases in the middle. The CDR3 is CASSLKGREYITGELFF. CDR3 nucleotide sequence: TGTGCCAGCAGCTTAAAAGGTCGGGAGTATATCACCGGGGAGCTGTTTTTT.

The gene calls are TRBV19 and TRBJ2-5, with TRBD1 matching 8 bases. CDR3 length: 14 amino acids. The V segment lost 3 bases and the J segment 7 bases; nucleotides outside the gene matches: 7. The germline gives CDR1 LNHDA, CDR2 SQIVND (reference sequence). The CDR3 DNA reads TGTGCCAGTAGTATTCCGGGACAGGCCCGGACCCAGTACTTC. The encoded protein is CASSIPGQARTQYF.

The gene calls are TRBV5-6 and TRBJ2-5; 8 nucleotides agree with TRBD1. CDR3 size: 17 residues. Trimming at V came to 4 bases and at J to 1 base, leaving 12 bases not matched to a gene. Germline CDR1 is SGHDT and CDR2 is YYEEEE. CDR3 nucleotide sequence: TGTGCCAGCAGCCCCGCCTGGACAGGGACCCTCCAAGAGACCCAGTACTTC. Protein product: CASSPAWTGTLQETQYF.

This sequence joins TRBV4-2 and TRBJ2-5; 9 positions match TRBD2. The germline gives CDR1 LGHNA, CDR2 YNFKEQ. This CDR3 has 14 residues. J lost 5 bases, V lost 3 bases, and 4 bases had no gene match. CDR3 nucleotides: TGTGCCAGCAGCCAGCGGACTAGCGTTGAGACCCAGTACTTC. This encodes CASSQRTSVETQYF.

This sequence joins TRBV5-1 and TRBJ2-3, with 13 nucleotides matching TRBD2. Germline V gene data show CDR1 as SGHRS and CDR2 as YFSETQ. Trimming took 4 bases from V and 6 from J; bases not matched to a gene: 8. CDR3 size: 16 residues. CDR3 loop: CASSMGLAGLGDTQYF. The CDR3 DNA follows: TGCGCCAGCAGCATGGGACTAGCGGGACTTGGGGATACGCAGTATTTT.

The chain is built from TRBV6-2 or TRBV6-3 and TRBJ2-7; a weak D match, TRBD2 (5 bases). This CDR3 spans 12 amino acids. From germline, CDR1 is MNHEY and CDR2 SVGEGT. Trimming removed 0 bases from V and 6 bases from J, with 6 bases in between. This chain's CDR3 is CASSYSGSEQYF. CDR3 bases: TGTGCCAGCAGTTACTCGGGGAGCGAGCAGTACTTC.

This rearrangement joins TRBV11-2 to TRBJ1-2; D is perhaps TRBD1 (6 bases). Per germline, CDR1 SGHAT and CDR2 FQNNGV. The V end was cut by 1 base, the J end by 4 bases, with 10 bases between. The CDR3 covers 14 residues. The CDR3 DNA follows: TGTGCCAGCAGCTTAGCAGGGGCAGGCTATGGCTACACCTTC. This translates into CASSLAGAGYGYTF.

Only a few counts were recorded for this clone. The V call is TRBV15, the J call TRBJ1-1; a weak D match, TRBD1 (6 bases). CDR3 length: 14 residues. Per the germline V gene, CDR1 is LNHNV and CDR2 is YYDKDF (reference sequence). Between the trimmed V and J ends, which lost 1 base and 6 bases, there was a span of 12 bases. The CDR3 DNA reads TGTGCCACCAGCAGAGGGGACAAGAATTCTGAAGCTTTCTTT. Amino acids: CATSRGDKNSEAFF.

This chain uses TRBV2 with TRBJ2-7; 7 nucleotides align to TRBD2. The V gene's germline CDR1 is SNHLY and CDR2 FYNNEI. The CDR3 has 14 residues. Losses at the gene ends were 4 bases for V and 1 base for J; bases not matched to a gene: 4. DNA for the CDR3: TGTGCCAGCAGTGGGTCGCGGGAGTCCTACGAGCAGTACTTC. It specifies CASSGSRESYEQYF.

The sample holds one count of this clone. The chain recombines TRBV5-3 with TRBJ2-7, with TRBD2 matching 9 bases. TRBV5-3 is classed as an ORF, of uncertain function. This CDR3 is 16 amino acids long. J gave up 0 bases and V 0 bases, and 4 bases lay outside the gene matches. Here the CDR3 DNA reads TGTGCCAGAAGCTTGGAGACTAGCGGAATCTCCTACGAGCAGTACTTC. Translating it yields CARSLETSGISYEQYF.

The rearrangement uses TRBV6-5 and TRBJ1-2; the D gene is possibly TRBD1 (6 bases). V was pared by 8 bases and J by 3 bases, with 16 bases between. This CDR3 has 14 amino acids. Per the germline V gene, CDR1 is MNHEY and CDR2 is SVGAGI. In DNA, the CDR3 is TGTGCCAGCTACCCCCCAGGGGATTACTATGGCTACACCTTC. Residues: CASYPPGDYYGYTF.

The rearrangement joins TRBV18 to TRBJ2-7, with D perhaps matching TRBD1 (6 bases). CDR1 is KGHSH, CDR2 LQKENI, per germline. There are 16 residues in the CDR3. Trimming removed 0 bases at V and 2 bases at J, with 14 bases between. CDR3 loop: CASSPPDSLKPYEQYF. CDR3 DNA sequence: TGTGCCAGCTCACCACCGGACAGCTTAAAGCCCTACGAGCAGTACTTC. Full variable domain (outside the CDR3, taken from reference TRBV18 and TRBJ2-7): NAGVMQNPRHLVRRRGQEARLRCSPMKGHSHVYWYRQLPEEGLKFMVYLQKENIIDESGMPKERFSAEFPKEGPSILRIQQVVRGDSAAYFCASSPPDSLKPYEQYFGPGTRLTVT.

This chain connects TRBV7-9 to TRBJ1-4, with TRBD1 identical over 10 bases. V was clipped by 5 bases and J by 8 bases; unmatched bases: 8. This CDR3 has 15 amino acids. Per the germline V gene, CDR1 is SEHNR and CDR2 is FQNEAQ (reference sequence). The CDR3 region has the DNA TGTGCCAGCAGCCGGACAGGGGGTTTAGGGGAAAAACTGTTTTTT. This gives the protein CASSRTGGLGEKLFF.

The rearrangement joins TRBV5-1 to TRBJ1-2, with 10 bases aligning to TRBD1. The CDR3 covers 15 residues. Trimming at V came to 6 bases and at J to 6 bases, leaving 11 bases not matched to a gene. Germline CDR1 reads SGHRS; CDR2 reads YFSETQ. The CDR3 nucleotides are TGCGCCAGCACGCCAATAACCGGGACAGGGGATGGCTACACCTTC. Translating it yields CASTPITGTGDGYTF.

The rearrangement links TRBV7-8 to TRBJ2-5, with 10 positions matching TRBD1. The CDR3 spans 15 residues. V was pared by 5 bases and J by 4 bases, with 7 bases of the junction left unmatched. Germline loops: CDR1 SGHVS, CDR2 FQNEAQ. CDR3 DNA: TGTGCCAGCAGCACCGGGACAGGGGAGGGAGAGACCCAGTACTTC. The encoded protein is CASSTGTGEGETQYF.

The chain uses TRBV2 and TRBJ2-2, with 7 positions matching TRBD2. Germline CDR1 is SNHLY and CDR2 is FYNNEI. The CDR3 has 15 amino acids. V lost 4 bases, J lost 4 bases, and 6 bases stayed unmatched. Here the CDR3 DNA reads TGTGCCAGCAGTGTAAAGTTAGCGGGCACCGGGGAGCTGTTTTTT. The encoded protein is CASSVKLAGTGELFF.

This chain joins TRBV2 and TRBJ2-1, with 8 bases fitting TRBD2. The germline CDR1 and CDR2 sequences are SNHLY and FYNNEI. CDR3 size: 14 residues. The V and J ends lost 6 bases and 6 bases, in that order; junction bases with no gene match: 7. The CDR3 DNA reads as TGTGCCAGCAGCTTCGGGGGGGGGCTCAATGAGCAGTTCTTC. It is translated as CASSFGGGLNEQFF. Using reference TRBV2 and TRBJ2-1 for the parts outside the CDR3, the full variable domain is EPEVTQTPSHQVTQMGQEVILRCVPISNHLYFYWYRQILGQKVEFLVSFYNNEISEKSEIFDDQFSVERPDGSNFTLKIRSTKLEDSAMYFCASSFGGGLNEQFFGPGTRLTVL.

The rearrangement uses TRBV4-2 and TRBJ2-3; TRBD2 might be the D (5 bases). The CDR3 consists of 16 residues. From germline, CDR1 is LGHNA and CDR2 YNFKEQ. V gave up 5 bases and J gave up 0 bases, with 15 bases separating them. The CDR3 protein is CASSIAITGSTDTQYF. The CDR3 nucleotides read TGTGCCAGCAGCATCGCAATAACGGGGAGCACAGATACGCAGTATTTT.

The rearrangement uses TRBV19 and TRBJ2-5; TRBD2 is a possible D gene (5 bases). V shed 3 bases and J shed 10 bases, with 18 bases lying between them. Germline values: CDR1 LNHDA, CDR2 SQIVND (reference sequence). This CDR3 contains 14 residues. CDR3 in DNA: TGTGCCAGTAGTATGAGGCGGGTCCCGATTGACCAGTACTTC. Translating gives CASSMRRVPIDQYF.

The J gene is TRBJ2-2, the V gene TRBV6-6; TRBD1 is a possible D gene (5 bases). In germline, CDR1 is MNHNY, CDR2 SVGAGI (reference sequence). Deletions cut 2 bases from V and 7 bases from J, with 11 bases between. The CDR3 has 14 residues. CDR3 sequence (DNA): TGTGCCAGCAGTTACGGGGCAGCCGGCGGGGAGCTGTTTTTT. This encodes CASSYGAAGGELFF.

J is TRBJ2-1 and V is TRBV13; possible D gene TRBD2, 5 bases. Trimming took 2 bases from V and 8 from J, leaving 10 bases between them. Germline CDR1 reads PRHDT; CDR2 reads FYEKMQ (reference sequence). CDR3 length: 13 amino acids. CDR3 sequence (DNA): TGTGCCAGCAGCTTAATAGCGAACCATGAGCAGTTCTTC. This translates into CASSLIANHEQFF. The full variable domain, in which reference TRBV13 and TRBJ2-1 provide the parts outside the CDR3, is AAGVIQSPRHLIKEKRETATLKCYPIPRHDTVYWYQQGPGQDPQFLISFYEKMQSDKGSIPDRFSAQQFSDYHSELNMSSLELGDSALYFCASSLIANHEQFFGPGTRLTVL.

The chain combines TRBV9 with TRBJ1-6; D may be TRBD1 (5 bases). The germline gives CDR1 SGDLS, CDR2 YYNGEE. This CDR3 comprises 15 residues. The V gene lost 4 bases and the J gene lost 5 bases, with 13 bases spanning the gap. CDR3 sequence: CASSPHDRNNSPLHF. For the CDR3, the DNA is TGTGCCAGCAGCCCCCATGACAGAAATAATTCACCCCTCCACTTT.

The rearrangement links TRBV18 to TRBJ1-5; TRBD1 might be the D (5 bases). The V end lost 0 bases, the J end lost 5 bases, and 14 bases lay between the germline ends. This CDR3 region has 16 residues. The germline V gene has CDR1 KGHSH and CDR2 LQKENI. The DNA of the CDR3 is TGTGCCAGCTCACCACCGGGCAGGGTGAAGGATCAGCCCCAGCATTTT. Translating gives CASSPPGRVKDQPQHF.

J is TRBJ2-1 and V is TRBV4-2; D call uncertain. V was cut by 1 base and J by 4 bases, with 20 bases left in between. Germline V gene lookup returns CDR1 LGHNA and CDR2 YNFKEQ. The CDR3 consists of 18 residues. The DNA of the CDR3 is TGTGCCAGCAGCCAAGGTAGTCTAACGATAACGAAGTACAATGAGCAGTTCTTC. It yields the protein CASSQGSLTITKYNEQFF.

This chain links TRBV9 with TRBJ2-1; TRBD2 agrees at 13 bases. V lost 4 bases and J lost 10; bases outside the gene matches: 2. Germline loops: CDR1 SGDLS, CDR2 YYNGEE. The CDR3 sequence is 13 residues long. The CDR3 spells CASSPTSGGEQFF. The CDR3 bases are TGTGCCAGCAGCCCGACTAGCGGGGGGGAGCAGTTCTTC.

The chain links TRBV5-1 to TRBJ2-1; possible D gene TRBD1, 5 bases. Trimming took 4 bases from V and 4 from J, leaving 21 bases between them. The CDR3 runs 17 residues. Germline V gene lookup returns CDR1 SGHRS and CDR2 YFSETQ. In nucleotides, the CDR3 is TGCGCCAGCAGCGTCCAGCCGCGGCAGGGCCCATACAATGAGCAGTTCTTC. This translates into CASSVQPRQGPYNEQFF.